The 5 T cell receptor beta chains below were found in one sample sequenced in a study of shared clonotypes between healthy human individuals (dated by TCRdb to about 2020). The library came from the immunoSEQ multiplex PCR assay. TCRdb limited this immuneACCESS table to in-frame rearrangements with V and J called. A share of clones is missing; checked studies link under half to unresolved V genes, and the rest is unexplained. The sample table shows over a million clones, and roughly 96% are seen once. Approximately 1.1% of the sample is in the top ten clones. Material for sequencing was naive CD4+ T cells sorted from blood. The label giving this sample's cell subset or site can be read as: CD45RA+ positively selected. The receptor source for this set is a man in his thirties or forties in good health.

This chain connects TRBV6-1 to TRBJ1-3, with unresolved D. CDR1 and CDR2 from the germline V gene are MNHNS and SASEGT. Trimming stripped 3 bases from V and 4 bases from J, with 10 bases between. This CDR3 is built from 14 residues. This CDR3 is CASSDRPSGNTIYF. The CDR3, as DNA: TGTGCCAGCAGTGACAGACCTTCGGGAAACACCATATATTTT.

DNA of the CDR3: TGTGCCAGTAGTATAGTAGCGGGAGGAACGAGCTCCTACGAGCAGTACTTC. Residues: CASSIVAGGTSSYEQYF. V gene TRBV19 combines with J gene TRBJ2-7, with TRBD2 matching over 10 bases. Germline V gene sequence: CDR1 LNHDA, CDR2 SQIVND (reference sequence). This CDR3 is 17 amino acids long. The ends lost 1 base at V and 0 bases at J; junction bases unmatched: 6.

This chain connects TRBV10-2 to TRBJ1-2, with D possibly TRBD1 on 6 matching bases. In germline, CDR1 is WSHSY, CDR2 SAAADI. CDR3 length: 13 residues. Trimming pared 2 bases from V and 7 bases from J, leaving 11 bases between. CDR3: CASSEGRGTGYTF. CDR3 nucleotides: TGCGCCAGCAGTGAGGGCAGGGGCACTGGCTACACCTTC.

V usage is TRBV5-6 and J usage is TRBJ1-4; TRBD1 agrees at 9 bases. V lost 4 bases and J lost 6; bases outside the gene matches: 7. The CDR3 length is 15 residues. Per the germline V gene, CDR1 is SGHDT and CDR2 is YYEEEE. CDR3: CASSVQGAADEKLFF. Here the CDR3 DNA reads TGTGCCAGCAGCGTACAGGGGGCTGCAGATGAAAAACTGTTTTTT.

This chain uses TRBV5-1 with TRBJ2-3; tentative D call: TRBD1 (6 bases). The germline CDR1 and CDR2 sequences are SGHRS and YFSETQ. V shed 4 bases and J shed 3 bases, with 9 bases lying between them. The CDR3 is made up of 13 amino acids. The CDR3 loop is CASSTQGTDTQYF. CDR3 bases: TGCGCCAGCAGCACCCAGGGGACAGATACGCAGTATTTT. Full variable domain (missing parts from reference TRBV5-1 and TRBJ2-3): KAGVTQTPRYLIKTRGQQVTLSCSPISGHRSVSWYQQTPGQGLQFLFEYFSETQRNKGNFPGRFSGRQFSNSRSEMNVSTLELGDSALYLCASSTQGTDTQYFGPGTRLTVL.